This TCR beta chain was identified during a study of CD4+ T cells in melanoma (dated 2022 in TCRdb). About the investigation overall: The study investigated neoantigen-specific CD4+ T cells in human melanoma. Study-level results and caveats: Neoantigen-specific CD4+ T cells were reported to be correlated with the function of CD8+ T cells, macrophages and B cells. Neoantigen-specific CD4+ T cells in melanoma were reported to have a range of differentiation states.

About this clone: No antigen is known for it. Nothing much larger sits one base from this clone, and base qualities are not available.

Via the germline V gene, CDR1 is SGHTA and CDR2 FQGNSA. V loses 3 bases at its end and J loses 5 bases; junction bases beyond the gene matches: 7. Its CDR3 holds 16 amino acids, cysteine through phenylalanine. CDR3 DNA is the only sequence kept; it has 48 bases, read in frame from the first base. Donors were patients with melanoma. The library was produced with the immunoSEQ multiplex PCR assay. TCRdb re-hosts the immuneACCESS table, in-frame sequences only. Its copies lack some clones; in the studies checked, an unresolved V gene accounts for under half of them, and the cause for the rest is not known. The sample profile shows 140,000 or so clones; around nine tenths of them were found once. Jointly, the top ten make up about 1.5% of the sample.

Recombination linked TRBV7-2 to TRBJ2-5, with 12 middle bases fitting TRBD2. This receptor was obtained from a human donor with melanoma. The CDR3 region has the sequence CASSFGLAGGGETQYF. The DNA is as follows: TGTGCCAGCAGCTTTGGCCTAGCGGGGGGGGGTGAGACCCAGTACTTC. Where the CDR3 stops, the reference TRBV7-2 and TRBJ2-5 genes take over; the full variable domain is GAGVSQSPSNKVTEKGKDVELRCDPISGHTALYWYRQSLGQGLEFLIYFQGNSAPDKSGLPSDRFSAERTGGSVSTLTIQRTQQEDSAVYLCASSFGLAGGGETQYFGPGTRLLVL.